The clone carrying this T cell receptor beta chain has a single count. Antigen specificity is unknown. This CDR3 is built from 16 residues. The V gene lost 4 bases and the J gene lost 5 bases, with 19 bases spanning the gap. Per germline, CDR1 SGDLS and CDR2 YYNGEE. The entry originates in a study of T cell clonotyping in hematopoietic cell transplantation. Study-level results: After transplant, recipient diversity fell while pathologically expanded clonotypes grew through day 180. CD4 and CD8 repertoire contributions could not be separated without sorting.

TCRdb keeps only in-frame clones here, not all; method: immunoSEQ multiplex PCR. The sample yields approximately 10,000 clones, under 95% seen once. Source material: peripheral blood mononuclear cells. The receptor was isolated from a woman aged 45-65 years in good health. Some clones in this sample may be carry-over from other donors' samples. The V call is TRBV9, the J call TRBJ2-1; D may be TRBD2 (6 bases). The CDR3 coding sequence is TGTGCCAGCAGCTCCCGACTATCCGGCGGGAACAATGAGCAGTTCTTC. It translates to CASSSRLSGGNNEQFF.